The sequence of this T cell receptor (beta chain) was determined in a study of blood T cell repertoires in COVID-19. Looking at the study overall: From T cells, B-cell-depleted T cells, or PBMCs came the material, which was cDNA or gDNA.

Germline assignment: CDR1 LGHNA and CDR2 YSLEER. CDR3 length: 16 amino acids. V dropped 0 bases and J dropped 0 bases, with 8 bases sitting between them. The protocol was immunoSEQ multiplex PCR, while the TCRdb copy is restricted to in-frame clones and leaves out a portion. The sample includes 190,000 or so clones, approximately 90% of them seen just once. V is TRBV4-3 and J is TRBJ1-4; D is uncertain. The clonotype originates from a man aged 25 to 40 who had recovered from COVID-19. What was sequenced was PBMCs or T cells enriched from blood (not recorded which). CDR3 protein: CASSQERAATNEKLFF. CDR3 sequence (DNA): TGCGCCAGCAGCCAAGAACGCGCGGCAACTAATGAAAAACTGTTTTTT.